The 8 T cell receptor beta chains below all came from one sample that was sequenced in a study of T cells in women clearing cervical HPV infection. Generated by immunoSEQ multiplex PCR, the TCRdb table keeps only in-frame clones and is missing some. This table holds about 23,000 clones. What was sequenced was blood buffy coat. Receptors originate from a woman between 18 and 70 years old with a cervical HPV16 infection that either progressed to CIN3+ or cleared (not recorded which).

The CDR3 reads CASSEGVQIAYGQYF. The sequenced CDR3 bases are TGTGCCAGCAGTGAAGGGGTACAAATAGCCTATGGT. This chain joins TRBV6-1 and TRBJ2-4; no reliable D call. The sequenced fragment ends 3 residues before the CDR3 boundary, so the rest is inferred from the germline J gene. CDR1 MNHNS and CDR2 SASEGT come from the germline V gene. The CDR3 runs to 15 residues.

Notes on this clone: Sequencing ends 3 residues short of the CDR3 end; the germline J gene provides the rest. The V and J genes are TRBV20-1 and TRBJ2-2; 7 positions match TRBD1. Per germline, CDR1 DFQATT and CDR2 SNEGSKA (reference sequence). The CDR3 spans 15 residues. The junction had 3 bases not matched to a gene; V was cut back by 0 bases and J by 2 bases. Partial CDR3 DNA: TGCAGTGCTAGAGACTGGACAGGCAACACCGGGGAG. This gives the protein CSARDWTGNTGE. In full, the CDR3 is CSARDWTGNTGELFF.

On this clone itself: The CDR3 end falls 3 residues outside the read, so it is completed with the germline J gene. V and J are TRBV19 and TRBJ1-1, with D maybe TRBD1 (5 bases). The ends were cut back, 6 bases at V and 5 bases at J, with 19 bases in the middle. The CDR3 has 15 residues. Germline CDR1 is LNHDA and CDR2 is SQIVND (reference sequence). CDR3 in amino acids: CASSLLFEGKTEAFF. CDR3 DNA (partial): TGTGCCAGTAGCCTCTTGTTTGAGGGGAAGACTGAA.

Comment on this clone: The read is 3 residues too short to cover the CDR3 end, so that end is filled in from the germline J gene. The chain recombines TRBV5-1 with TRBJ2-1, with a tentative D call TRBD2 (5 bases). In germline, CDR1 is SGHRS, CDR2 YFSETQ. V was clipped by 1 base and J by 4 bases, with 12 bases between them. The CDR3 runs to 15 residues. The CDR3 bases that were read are TGCGCCAGCAGCTTGCTTGCGGGTCATTACAATGAG. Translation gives CASSLLAGHYNE. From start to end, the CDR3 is CASSLLAGHYNEQFF.

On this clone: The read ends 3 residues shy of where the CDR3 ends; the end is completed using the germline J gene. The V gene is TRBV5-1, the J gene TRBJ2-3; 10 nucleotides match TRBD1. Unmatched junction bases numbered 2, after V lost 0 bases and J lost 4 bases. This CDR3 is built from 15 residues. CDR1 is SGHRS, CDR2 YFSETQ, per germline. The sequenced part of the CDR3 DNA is TGCGCCAGCAGCTTGGGACAGGGGGCGTCAGATACG. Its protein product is CASSLGQGASDT. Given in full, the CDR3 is CASSLGQGASDTQYF.

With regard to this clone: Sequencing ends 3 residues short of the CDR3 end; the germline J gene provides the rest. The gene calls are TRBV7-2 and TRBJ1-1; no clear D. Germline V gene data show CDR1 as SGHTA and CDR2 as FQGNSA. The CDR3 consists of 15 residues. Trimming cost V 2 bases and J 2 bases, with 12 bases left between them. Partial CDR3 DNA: TGTGCCAGCAGCTTACGTTCCCACTCTAACACTGAA. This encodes CASSLRSHSNTE. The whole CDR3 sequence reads CASSLRSHSNTEAFF.

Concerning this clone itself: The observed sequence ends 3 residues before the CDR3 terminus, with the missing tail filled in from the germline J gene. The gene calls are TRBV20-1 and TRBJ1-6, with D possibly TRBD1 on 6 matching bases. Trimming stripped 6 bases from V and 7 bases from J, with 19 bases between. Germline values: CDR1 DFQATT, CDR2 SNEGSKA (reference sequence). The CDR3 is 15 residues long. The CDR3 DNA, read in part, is TGCAGTGCCCCGAAAGGGGACACCAAGAATTCACCC. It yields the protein CSAPKGDTKNSP. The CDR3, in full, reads CSAPKGDTKNSPLHF.

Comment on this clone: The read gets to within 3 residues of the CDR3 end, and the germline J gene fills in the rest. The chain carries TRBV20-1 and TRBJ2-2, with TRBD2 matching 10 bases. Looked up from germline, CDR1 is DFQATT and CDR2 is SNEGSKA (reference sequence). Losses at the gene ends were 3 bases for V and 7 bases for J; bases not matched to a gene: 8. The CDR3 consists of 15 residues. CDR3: CSARASGRAGGELFF. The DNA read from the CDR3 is TGCAGTGCTAGGGCAAGCGGGAGGGCCGGCGGGGAG.